A selection of T cell receptor beta chains follows, all from one sample in a study of cytomegalovirus exposure and HLA in healthy donors. Generated by immunoSEQ multiplex PCR, the TCRdb table keeps only in-frame clones and is missing some. The sample has 150,000 to 180,000 clones, roughly three quarters seen once. Sequenced sample: PBMCs. The receptors were sampled from a man aged 25 to 40 in good health and CMV-seropositive. Both conserved end residues are part of each CDR3. D genes are given only for firm matches. Only some rows state a clone size, as once, few, many or a class for expanded clones.

V gene: TRBV30
D gene: TRBD1
clone size: -
CDR3 length: 13
J gene: TRBJ1-2
CDR3 DNA: TGTGCCTGGGGGACCGGGACAGGTTATGGCTACACCTTC
CDR3 protein: CAWGTGTGYGYTF

V gene: TRBV29-1
D gene: TRBD2
clone size: -
CDR3 length: 14
J gene: TRBJ2-7
CDR3 DNA: TGCAGCGTTGAAGGGCTAGCGGGAGTCTACGAGCAGTACTTC
CDR3 protein: CSVEGLAGVYEQYF

V gene: TRBV9
D gene: TRBD2
clone size: -
CDR3 length: 16
J gene: TRBJ2-5
CDR3 DNA: TGTGCCAGCAGCGTAGGGGGGGGGTTAAGTCAAGAGACCCAGTACTTC
CDR3 protein: CASSVGGGLSQETQYF

V gene: TRBV19
D gene: TRBD1
clone size: -
CDR3 length: 15
J gene: TRBJ1-2
CDR3 DNA: TGTGCCAGTAGTATCTCGGGACAGGCAACAGGTGGCTACACCTTC
CDR3 protein: CASSISGQATGGYTF

V gene: TRBV18
D gene: TRBD2
clone size: -
CDR3 length: 13
J gene: TRBJ2-7
CDR3 DNA: TGTGCCAGCTCACCCCCTAGCGGGGGGGAGCAGTACTTC
CDR3 protein: CASSPPSGGEQYF

V gene: TRBV7-2
D gene: TRBD2
clone size: -
CDR3 length: 13
J gene: TRBJ2-5
CDR3 DNA: TGTGCCAGCAGCTCCCCACCTCCGGGACTACCCTACTTC
CDR3 protein: CASSSPPPGLPYF

V gene: TRBV11-2
D gene: TRBD1
clone size: once
CDR3 length: 15
J gene: TRBJ1-1
CDR3 DNA: TGTGCCAGCAGCTACTGGGACAGAGGAAACACTGAAGCTTTCTTT
CDR3 protein: CASSYWDRGNTEAFF

V gene: TRBV9
D gene: TRBD1
clone size: -
CDR3 length: 18
J gene: TRBJ1-2
CDR3 DNA: TGTGCCAGCAGCGTTTCCGGGACAGCGGCGGATTCTGACTATGGCTACACCTTC
CDR3 protein: CASSVSGTAADSDYGYTF

V gene: TRBV7-7
D gene: -
clone size: -
CDR3 length: 14
J gene: TRBJ2-5
CDR3 DNA: TGTGCTAGCAGCTCCTCTTACAGGGACGAGACCCAGTACTTC
CDR3 protein: CASSSSYRDETQYF

V gene: TRBV27
D gene: -
clone size: -
CDR3 length: 14
J gene: TRBJ2-5
CDR3 DNA: TGTGCCAGCAGTTCGCCAATCCGGGGAGAGACCCAGTACTTC
CDR3 protein: CASSSPIRGETQYF

V gene: TRBV10-3
D gene: -
clone size: -
CDR3 length: 13
J gene: TRBJ1-1
CDR3 DNA: TGTGCCATCAGTCCTAGGGGGAACACTGAAGCTTTCTTT
CDR3 protein: CAISPRGNTEAFF

V gene: TRBV7-4
D gene: TRBD2
clone size: -
CDR3 length: 19
J gene: TRBJ2-7
CDR3 DNA: TGTGCCAGCAGCTTAGTTTTTCCTAGCGGATTTACCAGCTCCTACGAGCAGTACTTC
CDR3 protein: CASSLVFPSGFTSSYEQYF

V gene: TRBV30
D gene: TRBD1
clone size: few
CDR3 length: 14
J gene: TRBJ1-5
CDR3 DNA: TGTGCCTGGAGTGCCGGGACAGGGGATCAGCCCCAGCATTTT
CDR3 protein: CAWSAGTGDQPQHF

V gene: TRBV30
D gene: TRBD2
clone size: -
CDR3 length: 14
J gene: TRBJ2-1
CDR3 DNA: TGTGCCTGGAGTTCGTCTAGCGGGATAAATGAGCAGTTCTTC
CDR3 protein: CAWSSSSGINEQFF

V gene: TRBV5-1
D gene: TRBD1
clone size: -
CDR3 length: 18
J gene: TRBJ1-2
CDR3 DNA: TGCGCCAGCAGCCCGGCAGACAGGGGCTCCGTAGCTAACTATGGCTACACCTTC
CDR3 protein: CASSPADRGSVANYGYTF

V gene: TRBV9
D gene: TRBD2
clone size: -
CDR3 length: 17
J gene: TRBJ2-1
CDR3 DNA: TGTGCCAGCAGCGTAGCGAATCTGGGAGGGGTGTACAATGAGCAGTTCTTC
CDR3 protein: CASSVANLGGVYNEQFF

V gene: TRBV11-3
D gene: TRBD1
clone size: -
CDR3 length: 16
J gene: TRBJ1-3
CDR3 DNA: TGTGCCAGCAGCCCTGGACAGGGGCTAACTGGAAACACCATATATTTT
CDR3 protein: CASSPGQGLTGNTIYF

V gene: TRBV6-5
D gene: TRBD1
clone size: few
CDR3 length: 14
J gene: TRBJ1-2
CDR3 DNA: TGTGCCAGCAGTCCGGGACAGGCGCGAGTTGACTACACCTTC
CDR3 protein: CASSPGQARVDYTF

V gene: TRBV5-6
D gene: -
clone size: -
CDR3 length: 15
J gene: TRBJ1-1
CDR3 DNA: TGTGCCAGCAGCCGCGTAGAAGTACTGAACACTGAAGCTTTCTTT
CDR3 protein: CASSRVEVLNTEAFF

V gene: TRBV2
D gene: -
clone size: once
CDR3 length: 13
J gene: TRBJ2-7
CDR3 DNA: TGTGCCAGCACAGAAGGGGGGGAATACGAGCAGTACTTC
CDR3 protein: CASTEGGEYEQYF

V gene: TRBV7-2
D gene: TRBD1
clone size: -
CDR3 length: 14
J gene: TRBJ2-7
CDR3 DNA: TGTGCCAGCAGCTCGGACAGGTTTTCCTACGAGCAGTACTTC
CDR3 protein: CASSSDRFSYEQYF

V gene: TRBV7-2
D gene: TRBD2
clone size: -
CDR3 length: 14
J gene: TRBJ2-3
CDR3 DNA: TGTGCCAGCAGGTCTAGCGGGGGCAGTGATACGCAGTATTTT
CDR3 protein: CASRSSGGSDTQYF

V gene: TRBV11-2
D gene: TRBD1
clone size: -
CDR3 length: 14
J gene: TRBJ1-1
CDR3 DNA: TGTGCCAGCAGCTTAGCAGGGGGCAACACTGAAGCTTTCTTT
CDR3 protein: CASSLAGGNTEAFF

V gene: TRBV21-1
D gene: -
clone size: few
CDR3 length: 18
J gene: TRBJ1-6
CDR3 DNA: TGTGCCAGCAGCAAAGAGGCAGGGGGAAGCTCCTATAATTCACCCCTCCACTTT
CDR3 protein: CASSKEAGGSSYNSPLHF

V gene: TRBV9
D gene: -
clone size: -
CDR3 length: 18
J gene: TRBJ2-6
CDR3 DNA: TGTGCCAGCAGCGCGGGGAGAGGGGACTCCTCTGGGGCCAACGTCCTGACTTTC
CDR3 protein: CASSAGRGDSSGANVLTF

V gene: TRBV4-3
D gene: -
clone size: once
CDR3 length: 16
J gene: TRBJ1-2
CDR3 DNA: TGCGCCAGCAGCCAAGATGCGGGGAAACGTAACTATGGCTACACCTTC
CDR3 protein: CASSQDAGKRNYGYTF

V gene: TRBV6-7
D gene: -
clone size: -
CDR3 length: 13
J gene: TRBJ2-7
CDR3 DNA: TGTGCCAGCAGTTATTCACAGGAGTACGAGCAGTACTTC
CDR3 protein: CASSYSQEYEQYF

V gene: TRBV12-2
D gene: -
clone size: -
CDR3 length: 17
J gene: TRBJ1-2
CDR3 DNA: TGTGCAAGTCGCCCCGGACAGCTTTGCCCAGCTAACTATGGCTACACCTTC
CDR3 protein: CASRPGQLCPANYGYTF

V gene: TRBV11-2
D gene: -
clone size: -
CDR3 length: 15
J gene: TRBJ2-1
CDR3 DNA: TGTGCCAGCAGCTTAGCCCGGGGGACCTACAATGAGCAGTTCTTC
CDR3 protein: CASSLARGTYNEQFF

V gene: TRBV6-1
D gene: -
clone size: -
CDR3 length: 15
J gene: TRBJ2-1
CDR3 DNA: TGTGCCAGCAGTCGGGGGGCCAGCTCCTACAATGAGCAGTTCTTC
CDR3 protein: CASSRGASSYNEQFF

V gene: TRBV27
D gene: -
clone size: few
CDR3 length: 17
J gene: TRBJ1-5
CDR3 DNA: TGTGCCAGCAGTCTACAGGGAGGGGGTTTGAGCAATCAGCCCCAGCATTTT
CDR3 protein: CASSLQGGGLSNQPQHF

V gene: TRBV4-3
D gene: TRBD1
clone size: -
CDR3 length: 14
J gene: TRBJ2-7
CDR3 DNA: TGCGCCAGCAGCCAATCGGACAGGGGGCCTGAGCAGTACTTC
CDR3 protein: CASSQSDRGPEQYF

V gene: TRBV27
D gene: -
clone size: -
CDR3 length: 13
J gene: TRBJ1-6
CDR3 DNA: TGTGCCAGCAGTGCTCGGGTAAATTCACCCCTCCACTTT
CDR3 protein: CASSARVNSPLHF

V gene: TRBV7-3
D gene: TRBD2
clone size: once
CDR3 length: 15
J gene: TRBJ2-1
CDR3 DNA: TGTGCCAGCAGCCCCGGACTAGCGGGAGGTGATGAGCAGTTCTTC
CDR3 protein: CASSPGLAGGDEQFF

V gene: TRBV30
D gene: -
clone size: -
CDR3 length: 14
J gene: TRBJ1-3
CDR3 DNA: TGTGCCTGGAGTGCCCGACAGGCCAGAAACACCATATATTTT
CDR3 protein: CAWSARQARNTIYF

V gene: TRBV6-1
D gene: TRBD1
clone size: once
CDR3 length: 13
J gene: TRBJ2-7
CDR3 DNA: TGCGCCAGCAGGTGGACAGGGACCTACGAGCAGTACTTC
CDR3 protein: CASRWTGTYEQYF

V gene: TRBV7-9
D gene: TRBD1
clone size: -
CDR3 length: 13
J gene: TRBJ1-1
CDR3 DNA: TGTGCCAGCAGGCCGACAGGGAATACTGAAGCTTTCTTT
CDR3 protein: CASRPTGNTEAFF

V gene: TRBV28
D gene: TRBD1
clone size: -
CDR3 length: 15
J gene: TRBJ1-2
CDR3 DNA: TGTGCCAGCAGTTCGCCGGACAGGGGTTACTATGGCTACACCTTC
CDR3 protein: CASSSPDRGYYGYTF

V gene: TRBV6-6
D gene: -
clone size: once
CDR3 length: 15
J gene: TRBJ1-5
CDR3 DNA: TGTGCCAGCAACCCCCTGAGGAAAGGCAATCAGCCCCAGCATTTT
CDR3 protein: CASNPLRKGNQPQHF

V gene: TRBV9
D gene: -
clone size: -
CDR3 length: 15
J gene: TRBJ1-1
CDR3 DNA: TGTGCCAGCAGCCCCCGGACAGAAAAGGGGGCTGAAGCTTTCTTT
CDR3 protein: CASSPRTEKGAEAFF

V gene: TRBV19
D gene: -
clone size: -
CDR3 length: 15
J gene: TRBJ1-5
CDR3 DNA: TGTGCCAGTAGACAGTGGCAGGGCGTCAATCAGCCCCAGCATTTT
CDR3 protein: CASRQWQGVNQPQHF